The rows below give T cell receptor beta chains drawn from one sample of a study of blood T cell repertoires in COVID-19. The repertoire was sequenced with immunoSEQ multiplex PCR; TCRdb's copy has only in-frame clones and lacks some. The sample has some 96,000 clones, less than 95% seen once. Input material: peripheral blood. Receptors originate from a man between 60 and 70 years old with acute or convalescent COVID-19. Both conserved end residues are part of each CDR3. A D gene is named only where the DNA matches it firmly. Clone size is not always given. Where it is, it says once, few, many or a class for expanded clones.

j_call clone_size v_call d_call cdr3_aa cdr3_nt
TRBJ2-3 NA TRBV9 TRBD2 CASSVAASGTDTQYF TGTGCCAGCAGCGTAGCGGCTAGCGGGACAGATACGCAGTATTTT
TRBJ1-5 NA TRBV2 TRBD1 CASSPTGGKGQPQHF TGTGCCAGCAGCCCGACAGGGGGTAAGGGTCAGCCCCAGCATTTT
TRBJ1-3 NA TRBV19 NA CASSIDRGSGNTIYF TGTGCCAGTAGTATAGATCGGGGGTCTGGAAACACCATATATTTT
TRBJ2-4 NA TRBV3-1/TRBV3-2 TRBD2 CASSQGAGGLNIQYF TGTGCCAGCAGCCAGGGAGCGGGGGGGTTAAACATTCAGTACTTC
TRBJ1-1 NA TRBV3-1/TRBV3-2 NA CASKITNAGDTEAFF TGTGCCAGCAAAATTACTAACGCGGGGGATACTGAAGCTTTCTTT
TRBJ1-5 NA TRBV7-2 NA CASSSVQVYQPQHF TGTGCCAGCAGCTCCGTACAGGTGTATCAGCCCCAGCATTTT
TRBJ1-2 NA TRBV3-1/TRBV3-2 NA CASSQPTGNNYGYTF TGTGCCAGCAGCCAACCCACCGGGAATAACTATGGCTACACCTTC
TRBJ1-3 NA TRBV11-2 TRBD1 CATVDRASGNTIYF TGTGCCACCGTAGACAGGGCTTCTGGAAACACCATATATTTT
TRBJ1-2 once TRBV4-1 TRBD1 CASSQTGGRVGYTF TGCGCCAGCAGCCAGACAGGGGGCCGTGTCGGCTACACCTTC
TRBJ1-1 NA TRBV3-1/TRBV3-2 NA CASSLYRETEAFF TGTGCCAGCAGCCTTTACAGGGAAACTGAAGCTTTCTTT
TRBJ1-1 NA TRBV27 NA CASSYRQGNTEAFF TGTGCCAGCAGTTACCGCCAGGGTAACACTGAAGCTTTCTTT
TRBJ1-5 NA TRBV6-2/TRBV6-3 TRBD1 CASSKKIGQGNQPQHF TGTGCCAGCAGCAAGAAGATCGGACAGGGCAATCAGCCCCAGCATTTT
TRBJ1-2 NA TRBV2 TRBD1 CASSRDRGGYTF TGTGCCAGCAGCCGGGACAGGGGTGGCTACACCTTC
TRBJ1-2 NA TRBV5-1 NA CASSPTQESYGYTF TGCGCCAGCAGCCCAACACAGGAGAGTTATGGCTACACCTTC
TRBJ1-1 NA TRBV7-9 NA CASSLDVGAGAFF TGTGCCAGCAGCTTGGACGTGGGGGCTGGAGCTTTCTTT
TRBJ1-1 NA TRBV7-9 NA CASSQQNTEAFF TGTGCCAGCAGCCAACAAAACACTGAAGCTTTCTTT
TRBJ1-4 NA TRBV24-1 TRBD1 CATSDKGRGLGEKLFF TGTGCCACCAGTGATAAGGGCAGGGGGCTAGGGGAAAAACTGTTTTTT
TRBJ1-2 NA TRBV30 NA CAWSTGVYGYTF TGTGCCTGGAGCACCGGGGTATATGGCTACACCTTC
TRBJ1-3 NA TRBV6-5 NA CASSDGTRGGNTIYF TGTGCCAGCAGCGACGGGACTCGTGGTGGAAACACCATATATTTT
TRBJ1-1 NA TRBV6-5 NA CASSRGGPPEAFF TGTGCCAGCAGTAGGGGGGGGCCCCCTGAAGCTTTCTTT
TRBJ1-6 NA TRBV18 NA CASSPQETGRSPLHF TGTGCCAGCTCACCACAAGAAACAGGGAGATCACCCCTCCACTTT
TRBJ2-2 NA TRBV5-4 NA CASSSPSDTGELFF TGTGCCAGCAGCTCCCCCTCCGACACCGGGGAGCTGTTTTTT
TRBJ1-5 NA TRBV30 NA CAWRGGLNQPQHF TGTGCCTGGAGGGGGGGGTTAAATCAGCCCCAGCATTTT
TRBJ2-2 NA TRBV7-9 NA CASSNTGTGELFF TGTGCCAGCAGCAACACAGGCACCGGGGAGCTGTTTTTT
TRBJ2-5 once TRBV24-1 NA CATSDPQGGETQYF TGTGCCACCAGTGATCCACAGGGAGGGGAGACCCAGTACTTC